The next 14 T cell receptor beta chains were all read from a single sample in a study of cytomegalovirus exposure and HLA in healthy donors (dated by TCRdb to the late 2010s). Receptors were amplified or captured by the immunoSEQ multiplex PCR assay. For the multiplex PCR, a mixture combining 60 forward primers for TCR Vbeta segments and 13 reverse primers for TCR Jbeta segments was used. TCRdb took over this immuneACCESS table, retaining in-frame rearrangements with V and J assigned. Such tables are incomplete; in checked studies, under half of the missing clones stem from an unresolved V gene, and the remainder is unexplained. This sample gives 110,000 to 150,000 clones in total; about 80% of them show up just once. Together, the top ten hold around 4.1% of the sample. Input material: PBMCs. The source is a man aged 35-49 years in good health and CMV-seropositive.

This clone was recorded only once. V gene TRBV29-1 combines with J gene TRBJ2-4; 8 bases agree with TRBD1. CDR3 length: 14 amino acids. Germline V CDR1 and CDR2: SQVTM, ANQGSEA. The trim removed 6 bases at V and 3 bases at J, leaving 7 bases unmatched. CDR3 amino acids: CSVGQAGVKNIQYF. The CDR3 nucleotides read TGCAGCGTGGGACAGGCAGGAGTCAAAAACATTCAGTACTTC.

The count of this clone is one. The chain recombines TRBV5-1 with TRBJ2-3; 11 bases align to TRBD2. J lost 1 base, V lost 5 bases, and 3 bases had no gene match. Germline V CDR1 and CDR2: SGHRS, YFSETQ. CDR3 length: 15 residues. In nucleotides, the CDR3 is TGCGCCAGCAGAAAGGGACTAGCGGGCACAGATACGCAGTATTTT. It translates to CASRKGLAGTDTQYF.

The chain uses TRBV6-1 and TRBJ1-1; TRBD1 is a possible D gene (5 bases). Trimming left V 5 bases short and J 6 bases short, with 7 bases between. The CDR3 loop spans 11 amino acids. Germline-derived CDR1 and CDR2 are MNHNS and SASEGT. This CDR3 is CASSLTAEAFF. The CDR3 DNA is TGTGCCAGCAGTTTGACAGCTGAAGCTTTCTTT.

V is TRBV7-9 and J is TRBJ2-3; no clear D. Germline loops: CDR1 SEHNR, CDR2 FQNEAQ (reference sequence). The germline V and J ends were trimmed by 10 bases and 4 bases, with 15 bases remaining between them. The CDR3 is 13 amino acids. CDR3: CATTWASADTQYF. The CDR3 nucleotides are TGTGCCACGACCTGGGCTTCAGCAGATACGCAGTATTTT.

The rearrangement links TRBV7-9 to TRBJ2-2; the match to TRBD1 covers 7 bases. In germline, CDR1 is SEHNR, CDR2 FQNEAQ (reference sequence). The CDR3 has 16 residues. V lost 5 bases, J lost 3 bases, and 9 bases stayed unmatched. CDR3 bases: TGTGCCAGCAGCACAGAACAGGGGTCTTACACCGGGGAGCTGTTTTTT. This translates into CASSTEQGSYTGELFF.

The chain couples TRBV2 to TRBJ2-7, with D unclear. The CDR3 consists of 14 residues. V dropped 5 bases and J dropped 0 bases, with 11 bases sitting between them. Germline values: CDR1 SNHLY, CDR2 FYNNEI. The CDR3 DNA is TGTGCCAGCAGTCGTAGAAGTACCTCCTACGAGCAGTACTTC. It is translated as CASSRRSTSYEQYF.

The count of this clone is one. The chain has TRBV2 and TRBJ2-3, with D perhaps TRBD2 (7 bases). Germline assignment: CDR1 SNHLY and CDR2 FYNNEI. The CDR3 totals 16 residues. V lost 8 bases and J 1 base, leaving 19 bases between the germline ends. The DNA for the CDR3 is TGTGCCAGCGGGGGGGGCCCCGCGGGGGGCACAGATACGCAGTATTTT. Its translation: CASGGGPAGGTDTQYF.

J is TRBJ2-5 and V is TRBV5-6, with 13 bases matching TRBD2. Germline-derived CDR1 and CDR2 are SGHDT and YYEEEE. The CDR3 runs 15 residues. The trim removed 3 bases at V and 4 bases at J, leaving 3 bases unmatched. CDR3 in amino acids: CASSSRLAGGETQYF. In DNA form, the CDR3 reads TGTGCCAGCAGCTCAAGACTAGCGGGAGGAGAGACCCAGTACTTC.

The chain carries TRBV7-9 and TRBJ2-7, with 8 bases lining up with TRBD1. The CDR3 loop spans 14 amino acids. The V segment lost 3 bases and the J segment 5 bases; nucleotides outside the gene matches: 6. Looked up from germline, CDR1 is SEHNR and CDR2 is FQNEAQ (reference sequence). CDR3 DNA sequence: TGTGCCAGCAGCTTCGCAGGGGGCGGGAACGAGCAGTACTTC. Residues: CASSFAGGGNEQYF.

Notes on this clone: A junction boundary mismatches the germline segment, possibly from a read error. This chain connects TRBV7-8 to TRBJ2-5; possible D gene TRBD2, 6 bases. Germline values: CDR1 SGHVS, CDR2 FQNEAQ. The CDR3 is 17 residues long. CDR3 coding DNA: TGTGCCAGCAGTTTAGGGGCGGGGAGAACGTCGCAAGAGACCCAGTACTTC. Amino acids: CASSLGAGRTSQETQYF. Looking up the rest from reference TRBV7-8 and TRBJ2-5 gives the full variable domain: GAGVSQSPRYKVAKRGQDVALRCDPISGHVSLFWYQQALGQGPEFLTYFQNEAQLDKSGLPSDRFFAERPEGSVSTLKIQRTQQEDSAVYLCASSLGAGRTSQETQYFGPGTRLLVL.

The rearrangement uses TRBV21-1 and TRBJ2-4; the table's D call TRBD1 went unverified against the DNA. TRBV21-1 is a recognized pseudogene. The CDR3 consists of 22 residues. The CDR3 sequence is CASSKRSGKMGQAKVAKNIQYF. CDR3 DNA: TGTGCCAGCAGCAAAAGGAGTGGAAAAATGGGACAGGCAAAAGTAGCCAAAAACATTCAGTACTTC.

CDR3 loop: CASSLAPGNTEAFF. The CDR3 nucleotides read TGCGCCAGCAGCTTGGCGCCGGGAAACACTGAAGCTTTCTTT. This chain uses TRBV5-1 with TRBJ1-1; D gene ambiguous. The CDR3 runs 14 residues. V lost 0 bases and J 2 bases, leaving 8 bases between the germline ends. The germline CDR1 and CDR2 sequences are SGHRS and YFSETQ.

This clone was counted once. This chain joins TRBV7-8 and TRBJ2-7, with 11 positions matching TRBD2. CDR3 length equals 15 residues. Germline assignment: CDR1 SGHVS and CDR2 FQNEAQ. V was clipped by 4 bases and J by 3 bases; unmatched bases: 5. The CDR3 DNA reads TGTGCCAGCAGCTACCGACTAGCGGGAATCTACGAGCAGTACTTC. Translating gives CASSYRLAGIYEQYF.

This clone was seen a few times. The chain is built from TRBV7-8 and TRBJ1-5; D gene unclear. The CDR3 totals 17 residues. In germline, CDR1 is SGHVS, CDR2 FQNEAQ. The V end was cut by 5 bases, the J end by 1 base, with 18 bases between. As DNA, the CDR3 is TGTGCCAGCAGCCCTTACCGGGGAGGTCCCAGCAATCAGCCCCAGCATTTT. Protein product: CASSPYRGGPSNQPQHF.